This T cell receptor (beta chain) is from a study of cytomegalovirus exposure and HLA in healthy donors. Study details: Per a later analysis, the roughly 680 first-cohort and over 90 validation repertoires shared one platform.

Notes on this clone: No antigen is known for it.

This CDR3 region has 14 residues. The junction had 3 bases not matched to a gene; V was cut back by 5 bases and J by 3 bases. The germline V gene has CDR1 LNHDA and CDR2 SQIVND (reference sequence). Study-level points and caveats: In the 120 or so validation repertoires, about 94% of cluster scores exceeded 0, per a later analysis. Associated with cytomegalovirus, according to the listing, were approximately 160 TCR beta chains. A few of the chains that were CMV-associated were confirmed in vitro to be specific for CMV antigens.

The protocol was immunoSEQ multiplex PCR, while the TCRdb copy is restricted to in-frame clones and leaves out a portion. The sample shows some 150,000 clones, roughly 90% of them seen only once. V usage is TRBV19 and J usage is TRBJ2-7; 11 nucleotides match TRBD2. Sequences were obtained from PBMCs. This clonotype was sampled from a man younger than 30 in good health and CMV-seropositive. The CDR3 loop reads CASSPGTSGYEQYF. In nucleotides, the CDR3 is TGTGCCAGTAGTCCCGGGACTAGCGGCTACGAGCAGTACTTC.